This T cell receptor (beta chain) was captured in a study of post-analysis software for immune sequencing data. Study-level background: Multiple sclerosis in the patients followed relapsing-remitting, secondary progressive and progressive-relapsing courses. Study conclusions and caveats: About five TRBV segments, including TRBV5-6, TRBV5-1 and TRBV20-1, were more frequent in patients than controls. With F measure, samples from one preparation batch clustered together strongly. Comparison with controls showed significantly lower normalized Chao1 diversity in multiple sclerosis patients.

Of note for this clonotype: Its target is unknown.

Germline V gene data show CDR1 as MNHEY and CDR2 as SVGAGI. The length of the CDR3 is 15 residues. Between the trimmed V and J ends, which lost 5 bases and 2 bases, there was a span of 13 bases. TCR beta libraries were prepared from cDNA with unique molecular identifiers. Each batch of about 0.95 to 10 million T cells produced some 500,000 cDNA molecules. TCRdb re-called the PCR reads through MiXCR, storing one row per CDR3 protein. The sample has around 400,000 distinct CDR3 sequences, roughly 38% seen once. The receptor comes from a girl aged 2 to 9 with multiple sclerosis. The chain employs TRBV6-5 and TRBJ2-4; no firm D call. Sequenced material: blood. The CDR3 DNA reads as TGTGCCAGCAGTGCCTTTGGGGTTACCAAAAACATTCAGTACTTC. This encodes CASSAFGVTKNIQYF.